This T cell receptor beta chain was sequenced during a study of blood T cells in healthy people across ages. General observations from the study: A greater number of naive CD4+ cells and higher diversity distinguished long-lived donors from aged donors.

Germline trimming cut 6 bases from V and 0 bases from J; bases unmatched to any gene: 4. The CDR3 length is 15 residues. Germline loops: CDR1 SGHTA, CDR2 FQGNSA. The people who gave samples were healthy Caucasians from Russia, aged roughly 6 to 95. Using a J-beta primer mix together with a sample-barcoded 5' primer, a second PCR was run for roughly 7 to 11 cycles. TCRdb processed the 5' RACE reads anew with MiXCR; each CDR3 protein has one entry. The table shows roughly 1,500,000 distinct CDR3 sequences, with approximately 40% occurring only once. About this clonotype: The target antigen is unknown.

The sequence was obtained from a woman between 18 and 29 years old in good health. The genes are TRBV7-2 and TRBJ2-1; 8 bases line up with TRBD2. The specimen sequenced was blood. The CDR3: CASRSGSASYNEQFF. DNA for the CDR3: TGTGCCAGCAGGAGCGGGAGCGCCTCCTACAATGAGCAGTTCTTC. Full variable domain (missing parts from reference TRBV7-2 and TRBJ2-1): GAGVSQSPSNKVTEKGKDVELRCDPISGHTALYWYRQSLGQGLEFLIYFQGNSAPDKSGLPSDRFSAERTGGSVSTLTIQRTQQEDSAVYLCASRSGSASYNEQFFGPGTRLTVL.